A selection of T cell receptor beta chains follows, all from one sample in a study of CD8+ T cells in alopecia areata. The protocol was immunoSEQ multiplex PCR, while the TCRdb copy is restricted to in-frame clones and leaves out a portion. Of around 180,000 clones in the sample, roughly 70% were seen once. The sequencing here drew on CD4+ T cells sorted from blood, taken at week 49, from a patient treated with tofacitinib. These receptors originate from a human donor with alopecia areata. The CDR3 runs from the conserved cysteine through the conserved F or W. D genes are given only for firm matches. Clone size is shown for a subset of rows, as once, few, many or a class of expanded clone.

len | j_gene | abundance | d_gene | v_gene | CDR3aa | CDR3nt
13 | TRBJ1-4 | . | . | TRBV29-1 | CSATVQPLDKLFF | TGCAGCGCAACGGTACAGCCCCTTGACAAACTGTTTTTT
12 | TRBJ2-2 | . | . | TRBV30 | CAWSVRARELFF | TGTGCCTGGAGTGTACGTGCCAGGGAGCTGTTTTTT
16 | TRBJ2-2 | . | . | TRBV9 | CASSPRALLNTGELFF | TGTGCCAGCAGCCCCAGAGCACTCCTGAACACCGGGGAGCTGTTTTTT
12 | TRBJ1-3 | few | TRBD1 | TRBV30 | CAWSQGANTIYF | TGTGCCTGGAGCCAGGGGGCGAACACCATATATTTT
14 | TRBJ1-2 | . | TRBD1 | TRBV5-1 | CASSLEPGGAGYTF | TGCGCCAGCAGCTTGGAGCCAGGGGGCGCCGGCTACACCTTC
15 | TRBJ2-1 | . | TRBD2 | TRBV6-1 | CASSVKRGPLNEQFF | TGTGCCAGCAGTGTGAAGCGGGGTCCCCTCAATGAGCAGTTCTTC
15 | TRBJ1-6 | . | . | TRBV27 | CASSHSNREPSPLHF | TGTGCCAGCAGTCACTCCAACAGGGAGCCGTCGCCCCTCCACTTT
15 | TRBJ1-5 | . | TRBD1 | TRBV7-6 | CASSPNRDRNQPQHF | TGTGCCAGCAGCCCGAACCGGGACAGAAATCAGCCCCAGCATTTT
13 | TRBJ1-5 | . | . | TRBV29-1 | CSVSEGVDQPQHF | TGCAGCGTTAGTGAAGGGGTCGATCAGCCCCAGCATTTT
13 | TRBJ2-7 | few | TRBD1 | TRBV7-8 | CASSTTTGNEQYF | TGTGCCAGCAGCACCACGACAGGGAACGAGCAGTACTTC
17 | TRBJ1-1 | . | TRBD1 | TRBV5-1 | CASSRMTDRGLNTEAFF | TGCGCCAGCAGCCGGATGACGGACAGGGGATTGAACACTGAAGCTTTCTTT
11 | TRBJ2-5 | few | . | TRBV29-1 | CSVAVQETQYF | TGCAGCGTTGCGGTTCAAGAGACCCAGTACTTC
16 | TRBJ2-2 | . | . | TRBV2 | CASSVLADPNTGELFF | TGTGCCAGCAGTGTGTTAGCTGATCCAAACACCGGGGAGCTGTTTTTT
13 | TRBJ1-1 | once | TRBD1 | TRBV29-1 | CSVEDRRGRGTFF | TGCAGCGTTGAAGATAGAAGGGGGCGCGGTACTTTCTTT
15 | TRBJ2-3 | few | TRBD1 | TRBV5-6 | CASSLRDRGSDTQYF | TGTGCCAGCAGCTTGAGGGACAGGGGCAGTGATACGCAGTATTTT
15 | TRBJ2-2 | . | . | TRBV30 | CAWSVPRVFAGELFF | TGTGCCTGGAGTGTACCCCGGGTTTTTGCCGGGGAGCTGTTTTTT
15 | TRBJ2-4 | . | . | TRBV2 | CASSEQGIEGNIQYF | TGTGCCAGCAGTGAGCAGGGGATAGAGGGAAACATTCAGTACTTC
13 | TRBJ1-1 | . | TRBD1 | TRBV6-5 | CASRTGVFTEAFF | TGTGCCAGCAGAACAGGGGTGTTCACTGAAGCTTTCTTT
15 | TRBJ1-4 | few | . | TRBV4-3 | CASSQGERKDEKLFF | TGCGCCAGCAGCCAAGGTGAAAGAAAGGATGAAAAACTGTTTTTT
13 | TRBJ2-7 | . | . | TRBV6-5 | CATRDSGSYEQYF | TGTGCCACCCGAGACTCCGGCTCCTACGAGCAGTACTTC
12 | TRBJ1-1 | few | . | TRBV6-1 | CASSSGTSEAFF | TGTGCCAGCAGCTCCGGGACTTCTGAAGCTTTCTTT
12 | TRBJ2-4 | . | . | TRBV2 | CASRTGENIQYF | TGTGCCAGCAGGACAGGAGAAAACATTCAGTACTTC
15 | TRBJ1-4 | . | TRBD1 | TRBV5-1 | CASSRGGTESEKLFF | TGCGCCAGCAGCAGAGGCGGGACAGAAAGTGAAAAACTGTTTTTT
11 | TRBJ1-4 | . | . | TRBV29-1 | CSAGEAEKLFF | TGCAGCGCCGGCGAGGCAGAAAAACTGTTTTTT
10 | TRBJ1-2 | . | . | TRBV2 | CASSDDGYTF | TGTGCCAGCAGTGATGATGGCTACACCTTC
13 | TRBJ2-1 | . | . | TRBV29-1 | CSVEKGGANEQFF | TGCAGCGTTGAAAAAGGGGGGGCTAATGAGCAGTTCTTC
15 | TRBJ1-1 | few | . | TRBV11-2 | CASSTQPSVSAEAFF | TGTGCCAGCAGCACCCAACCCAGTGTTTCAGCTGAAGCTTTCTTT
12 | TRBJ2-3 | few | . | TRBV6-6 | CASRDSTDTQYF | TGTGCCAGCAGGGATAGCACAGATACGCAGTATTTT
13 | TRBJ1-1 | . | TRBD1 | TRBV29-1 | CSVEGQYTTEAFF | TGCAGCGTAGAGGGACAGTACACTACTGAAGCTTTCTTT
14 | TRBJ1-4 | . | . | TRBV2 | CASSVVERGEKLFF | TGTGCCAGCAGTGTAGTTGAAAGGGGTGAAAAACTGTTTTTT
13 | TRBJ2-1 | . | TRBD2 | TRBV5-1 | CASSLDSGGPQFF | TGCGCCAGCAGCTTGGACTCGGGGGGGCCCCAGTTCTTC
15 | TRBJ2-7 | . | TRBD1 | TRBV19 | CASSIGGTGSYEQYF | TGTGCCAGTAGTATCGGGGGGACAGGGAGCTACGAGCAGTACTTC
13 | TRBJ1-6 | . | . | TRBV7-2 | CASSLAGQSPLHF | TGTGCCAGCAGCTTAGCAGGGCAGTCACCCCTCCACTTT
12 | TRBJ1-1 | . | . | TRBV30 | CAWKGVGTEAFF | TGTGCCTGGAAAGGGGTCGGGACTGAAGCTTTCTTT
13 | TRBJ2-3 | . | . | TRBV7-2 | CASRGMPADTQYF | TGTGCCAGCAGGGGCATGCCGGCAGATACGCAGTATTTT
15 | TRBJ2-2 | . | . | TRBV4-3 | CASSQDRLPTGELFF | TGCGCCAGCAGCCAAGATCGGCTCCCTACCGGGGAGCTGTTTTTT
13 | TRBJ1-1 | once | . | TRBV29-1 | CSVKGGPNTEAFF | TGCAGCGTTAAGGGGGGGCCGAACACTGAAGCTTTCTTT
14 | TRBJ1-5 | . | TRBD1 | TRBV7-8 | CASSPRGPYQPQHF | TGTGCCAGCAGCCCTAGGGGGCCGTATCAGCCCCAGCATTTT
14 | TRBJ2-7 | . | . | TRBV5-1 | CASSPLETAYEQYF | TGCGCCAGCAGCCCCCTCGAGACAGCCTACGAGCAGTACTTC
15 | TRBJ1-6 | . | . | TRBV6-1 | CASSEGGLGGSPLHF | TGTGCCAGCAGTGAAGGGGGTCTAGGAGGTTCACCCCTCCACTTT
15 | TRBJ1-4 | . | . | TRBV4-2 | CASSQDTRVQGKLFF | TGTGCCAGCAGCCAAGATACGCGGGTACAGGGAAAACTGTTTTTT
15 | TRBJ1-5 | . | TRBD1 | TRBV5-4 | CASSFTPGQGQPQHF | TGTGCCAGCAGCTTTACACCGGGACAGGGTCAGCCCCAGCATTTT
17 | TRBJ2-2 | . | TRBD1 | TRBV5-1 | CASSLATGASNTGELFF | TGCGCCAGCAGCTTGGCCACAGGGGCCTCGAACACCGGGGAGCTGTTTTTT
12 | TRBJ1-2 | . | TRBD1 | TRBV29-1 | CSVSDRVYGYTF | TGCAGCGTTTCTGACAGGGTCTATGGCTACACCTTC
13 | TRBJ1-5 | few | . | TRBV9 | CASSVGPGQPQHF | TGTGCCAGCAGCGTAGGGCCGGGTCAGCCCCAGCATTTT
15 | TRBJ2-3 | . | . | TRBV7-8 | CASSPGQIITDTQYF | TGTGCCAGCAGCCCCGGACAGATAATTACAGATACGCAGTATTTT
14 | TRBJ2-7 | . | . | TRBV30 | CAWSVRGDPYEQYF | TGTGCCTGGAGTGTACGAGGCGACCCCTACGAGCAGTACTTC
12 | TRBJ2-5 | . | . | TRBV7-2 | CASSWGRETQYF | TGTGCCAGCAGCTGGGGACGAGAGACCCAGTACTTC
15 | TRBJ1-6 | . | TRBD1 | TRBV27 | CASSSRTGGNSPLHF | TGTGCCAGCAGTTCCCGGACAGGGGGAAATTCACCCCTCCACTTT
13 | TRBJ1-1 | . | TRBD1 | TRBV6-4 | CASSYRGGTEAFF | TGTGCCAGCAGTTACAGGGGGGGCACTGAAGCTTTCTTT
11 | TRBJ2-1 | . | . | TRBV29-1 | CSVGLFNEQFF | TGCAGCGTTGGACTATTCAATGAGCAGTTCTTC
16 | TRBJ2-7 | . | TRBD1 | TRBV7-2 | CASSTQATGAHYEQYF | TGTGCCAGCAGCACCCAGGCGACAGGGGCCCACTACGAGCAGTACTTC
13 | TRBJ1-6 | . | . | TRBV30 | CAWDRGDNSPLHF | TGTGCCTGGGATAGAGGGGATAATTCACCCCTCCACTTT
14 | TRBJ2-3 | . | TRBD1 | TRBV7-9 | CASSPGTGADTQYF | TGTGCCAGCTCCCCCGGGACAGGTGCAGATACGCAGTATTTT